This TCR beta chain was identified during a study of T cell responses to AZD1222 COVID-19 vaccine (dated by TCRdb to the early 2020s). Background on the whole study: AZD1222 recipients with second doses at about 4 weeks or about 12 weeks were pooled, because spike-specific TCR depth and breadth did not differ between schedules. TCR sequencing was performed for more than 230 trial participants, of whom about 210 were given two doses of AZD1222 and around 26 were given two doses of MenACWY control vaccine. Enrollment into the trials was organized by age into subgroups of 18-55, 56-69 and 70-plus years, and those subgroups contained approximately 160, 26 and 62 TCR-sequenced participants, respectively.

This clone appeared a few times. The clone's antigen remains unknown. The record has no base qualities; no much larger clone is one base away. The CDR3 holds 15 amino acids from the cysteine to the phenylalanine. CDR3 DNA only is kept here, 45 bases in frame from base 1. V and J lose 1 base and 1 base, and a span of 8 bases separates them. CDR1 and CDR2 are read off the germline V gene as SGHAT and FQNNGV. The CDR3 regions of human TCRbeta chains were analyzed by immunosequencing. The study's processing was this. Repertoire TCRs were matched against a reference library of SARS-CoV-2-specific TCRs generated with the MIRA antigen-specificity platform. Breadth was defined as the fraction of unique TCRs that were SARS-CoV-2-associated, and depth was defined as the fraction of total T cells that were SARS-CoV-2-associated. Each spike-specific TCR was assigned to its reactive spike region and to a CD4 or CD8 class using the MIRA data. Log10-transformed breadth and depth values were compared by one-way ANOVA with Sidak's multiple comparisons tests. This immuneACCESS table, as held by TCRdb, lists in-frame sequences with V and J called but not all clones. Of the missing ones, under half trace to an unresolved V gene in checked studies; the others have no known cause. The V and J calls and clone size come from that table; D and trimming were worked out from the DNA. This sample lists 70,000 or so clones; around 83% were detected once. The ten largest clones capture 12% of the sample.

According to the study, the label for this sample's time point signals: baseline before first vaccination. Vaccinee samples were obtained from the UK trials COV001 and COV002, which included a single-blind randomized controlled phase 2/3 trial of AZD1222 (ChAdOx1 nCoV-19) in healthy adults. Trial participant PBMC samples were collected at day 0 and day 28 after the second dose for TCRbeta chain sequencing. Study-level results and caveats: The 56-69-year group was small, and its depth increase did not reach significance, likely because of low power. Participants were mostly white British, with more females than males. The authors suggested clonal diversity may have been underestimated. Conclusions about previously exposed vaccinees were limited because only six AZD1222 recipients were SARS-CoV-2 seropositive at baseline. Vaccine-associated CD4 TCRs spanned the whole spike protein, with dominant responses in regions 160-218 and 743-854. Nearly half of unique spike-specific TCRs reportedly recognized epitopes outside regions mutated in the B.1.351 and B.1.1.7 variants. No day 14 peak-response samples were available, so repertoires were characterized only after the peak T cell response. After two AZD1222 doses, spike-specific TCR breadth and depth were significantly higher than at day 0 and than in MenACWY recipients.

The V and J genes are TRBV11-2 and TRBJ1-5; a tentative D match to TRBD1 spans 5 bases. This TCR came from an adult in good health. This sample comprised peripheral blood, obtained on day 0 of AZD1222 vaccination. In nucleotide form, the sequence is TGTGCCAGCAGCTTAGTAGGGGACAGCAATCAGCCCCAGCATTTT. Protein translation: CASSLVGDSNQPQHF. When the CDR3 is completed using the reference TRBV11-2 and TRBJ1-5 genes on either side, the full variable domain is EAGVAQSPRYKIIEKRQSVAFWCNPISGHATLYWYQQILGQGPKLLIQFQNNGVVDDSQLPKDRFSAERLKGVDSTLKIQPAKLEDSAVYLCASSLVGDSNQPQHFGDGTRLSIL.